Included here is one T cell receptor (beta chain) sequence, with context. Trimming stripped 0 bases from V and 10 bases from J, with 16 bases between. CDR3 length: 16 residues. CDR1 is MNHNS, CDR2 SASEGT, per germline. A Clinical Activity Score of at least 3, a NOSPECS grade of at least 4 and a duration under 3 months were recorded in the ophthalmopathy patients. Uncontrolled infection, other autoimmune disease, pregnancy or lactation excluded patients. Orbital computed tomography, thyroid ultrasound, serum thyroxine and TRAb, and clinical symptoms together informed the diagnoses. Around 10 ml of fresh peripheral blood supplied the PBMCs. Researchers amplified the TCR beta CDR3 regions from RNA transcripts. The study used the HTBI primer set for a first-round RT-PCR of the TCR CDR3. TCRdb re-derived calls from the multiplex PCR reads in MiXCR, one entry per CDR3 protein. The sample lists a few hundred thousand distinct CDR3 sequences, 15% to 20% seen once, with roughly two fifths in the top ten.

The data originate from a study of T cells in Graves' hyperthyroidism and ophthalmopathy. The chain is built from TRBV6-1 and TRBJ1-6, with D possibly TRBD1 on 5 matching bases. Material for sequencing was blood. The TCR originated in a man aged 18 to 29 with Graves' ophthalmopathy. The CDR3 bases are TGTGCCAGCAGTGAAGCGGTCGGGGGATATCGGTCACCCCTCCACTTT. It translates to CASSEAVGGYRSPLHF.